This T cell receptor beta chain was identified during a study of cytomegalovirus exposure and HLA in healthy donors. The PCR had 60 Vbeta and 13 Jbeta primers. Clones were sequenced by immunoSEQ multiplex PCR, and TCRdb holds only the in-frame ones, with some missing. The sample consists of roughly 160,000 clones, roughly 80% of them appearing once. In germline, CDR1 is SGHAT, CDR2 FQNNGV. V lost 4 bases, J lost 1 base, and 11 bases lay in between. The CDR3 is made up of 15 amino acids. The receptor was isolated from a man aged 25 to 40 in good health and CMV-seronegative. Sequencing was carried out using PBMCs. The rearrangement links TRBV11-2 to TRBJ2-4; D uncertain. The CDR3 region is CASSSPGLAKNIQYF. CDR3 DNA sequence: TGTGCCAGCAGCTCTCCGGGTTTGGCCAAAAACATTCAGTACTTC.